A selection of T cell receptor beta chains follows, all from one sample in a study of PD-1 blockade in mismatch repair-deficient tumors. Using immunoSEQ multiplex PCR, the repertoire was profiled, and TCRdb retains in-frame clones only, with some absent. The sample lists some 100,000 clones, 82% occurring once. This specimen consisted of peripheral blood, obtained around 8 months after starting pembrolizumab. All receptors come from an adult with mismatch repair-deficient cancer. Both conserved end residues are part of each CDR3. A D gene is named only where the DNA matches it firmly. Only part of the rows carry a size: once, few, many, or a class if the clone is expanded.

TRBJ2-7,TRBD2,TRBV6-1,14,-,TGTGCCAGCAGGTTTGAGCGGGAGAGGGACGAGCAGTACTTC,CASRFERERDEQYF
TRBJ2-3,-,TRBV15,15,-,TGTGCCACCAGCAGAGTCGCGGCAGGCCAGGATACGCAGTATTTT,CATSRVAAGQDTQYF
TRBJ2-7,-,TRBV9,16,-,TGTGCCAGCAGTGCAAACAGATTGGTCCCGACGGAAGAGCAGTACTTC,CASSANRLVPTEEQYF
TRBJ2-1,-,TRBV20-1,11,-,TGCAGTGCTGGCATTGGAGCTGAGCAGTTCTTC,CSAGIGAEQFF
TRBJ1-5,TRBD1,TRBV2,14,few,TGTGCCAGCACCTGGGACAGGGAAAATCAGCCCCAGCATTTT,CASTWDRENQPQHF
TRBJ2-7,-,TRBV27,14,-,TGTGCCAGCAGTTTCGGAGGGGGGGAGTACGAGCAGTACTTC,CASSFGGGEYEQYF
TRBJ1-2,-,TRBV25-1,15,-,TGTGCCAGCAGTGAACCTACGGACCCTAACTATGGCTACACCTTC,CASSEPTDPNYGYTF
TRBJ1-4,TRBD1,TRBV4-3,14,-,TGCGCCAGCTCGTGGGGACAGCTTAATGAAAAACTGTTTTTT,CASSWGQLNEKLFF
TRBJ2-2,TRBD2,TRBV29-1,17,-,TGCAGCGTTCAGCCCCGGACTAACGGGAGGGCAAGCGGGGAGCTGTTTTTT,CSVQPRTNGRASGELFF
TRBJ2-4,-,TRBV11-3,14,-,TGTGCCAGCAGCTTAGCGGGAGCGGTAAACATTCAGTACTTC,CASSLAGAVNIQYF
TRBJ2-3,-,TRBV28,13,-,TGTGCCACCTTAGGGACGTACACAGATACGCAGTATTTT,CATLGTYTDTQYF
TRBJ1-2,TRBD1,TRBV7-2,16,-,TGTGCCAGCAGAGTCGACCGGGACAGGGGTTGGTATGGCTACACCTTC,CASRVDRDRGWYGYTF
TRBJ2-7,TRBD2,TRBV5-1,15,-,TGCGCCAGCAGCCGGGGGACTAGCGGGAGGATCGAGCAGTACTTC,CASSRGTSGRIEQYF
TRBJ1-2,-,TRBV5-1,16,-,TGCGCCAGCAGCCCCATGAGGACGGGAACTAACTATGGCTACACCTTC,CASSPMRTGTNYGYTF
TRBJ2-3,TRBD2,TRBV7-2,15,-,TGTGCCAGCAGCCGCGGGGGAGGGAGCACAGATACGCAGTATTTT,CASSRGGGSTDTQYF
TRBJ2-3,-,TRBV5-1,14,-,TGCGCCTCCAGCCAGGGCGGAGGCATGGATACGCAGTATTTT,CASSQGGGMDTQYF
TRBJ1-1,-,TRBV9,13,-,TGTGCCAGCAGCGAGGGAGGTAAAACTGAAGCTTTCTTT,CASSEGGKTEAFF
TRBJ2-2,-,TRBV6-5,14,few,TGTGCCAGCAGTTCCGACATGAACACCGGGGAGCTGTTTTTT,CASSSDMNTGELFF
TRBJ1-4,TRBD1,TRBV6-5,16,-,TGTGCCAGCAGTTGCAAGACAGGGGGCGCAGCTGAAAAACTGTTTTTT,CASSCKTGGAAEKLFF
TRBJ2-3,-,TRBV15,13,-,TGTGCCACCAGCAGAGATCGACAGCAGACGCAGTATTTT,CATSRDRQQTQYF
TRBJ2-1,-,TRBV6-1,14,-,TGTGCCAGCAGTGGATGGGACTCCGACAATGAGCAGTTCTTC,CASSGWDSDNEQFF
TRBJ2-5,-,TRBV5-1,12,-,TGCGCCAGCAGCCTGGGGAAAGAGACCCAGTACTTC,CASSLGKETQYF
TRBJ2-5,-,TRBV6-1,16,-,TGTGCCAGCAGTGGTCGACAGGCTATCCCCCAAGAGACCCAGTACTTC,CASSGRQAIPQETQYF
TRBJ2-3,-,TRBV21-1,18,few,TGTGCCAGCAGCAAAGCGCTAGCGGGAACGGTTGGAACAGATACGCAGTATTTT,CASSKALAGTVGTDTQYF